A single sample is the source of the 3 T cell receptor beta chains below, sequenced in a study of OX40 agonist ivuxolimab in advanced cancers. The method was immunoSEQ multiplex PCR; TCRdb's version includes in-frame clones alone and lacks a portion of them. The data show tens of thousands of clones, about 88% seen once. This material consisted of CD4+ or CD8+ T cells sorted from blood, taken in a trial of the OX40 agonist ivuxolimab. Source of these receptors: an adult with an advanced solid tumor such as melanoma, head and neck, liver or kidney cancer.

This clone has only a few counts. The rearrangement uses TRBV4-2 and TRBJ2-7; TRBD2 agrees at 9 bases. CDR3 size: 16 residues. The junction had 8 bases not matched to a gene; V was cut back by 1 base and J by 4 bases. Germline CDR1 LGHNA, CDR2 YNFKEQ. Written as DNA, the CDR3 is TGTGCCAGCAGCCAAGGGATTAGCGGGAGCGGGTACGAGCAGTACTTC. Protein: CASSQGISGSGYEQYF.

This clone appeared once. The V and J genes are TRBV6-1 and TRBJ2-7, with 8 bases aligning to TRBD1. The germline V gene encodes CDR1 MNHNS and CDR2 SASEGT. V shed 6 bases and J 7 bases; nucleotides not matched to a gene: 5. The length of the CDR3 is 12 residues. The CDR3 sequence: CASSADREEQYF. The CDR3 nucleotides are TGTGCCAGCAGCGCGGACAGGGAAGAGCAGTACTTC.

The gene calls are TRBV5-5 and TRBJ2-3, with D unclear. Germline CDR1 SGHKS, CDR2 YYEKEE (reference sequence). V dropped 2 bases and J dropped 2 bases, with 9 bases sitting between them. The CDR3 runs 14 residues. The CDR3, as DNA: TGTGCCAGCAGCTTAGGGCTCGCCACAGATACGCAGTATTTT. The encoded protein is CASSLGLATDTQYF.